This entry describes one TCR beta chain. No antigen is known for it. All donors were healthy Caucasians. This sample was included in a study of identical twins. Study results and caveats: High-abundance cord blood beta clonotypes had fewer insertions; memory repertoires showed none.

The junction had 14 bases not matched to a gene; V was cut back by 4 bases and J by 6 bases. Germline CDR1 SGHTA, CDR2 FQGNSA. This CDR3 is 17 amino acids long. MiXCR was run by TCRdb on the 5' RACE reads, yielding one entry per CDR3 protein. The table lists 460,000 or so distinct CDR3 sequences, more than 13% of them singletons, with more than 0.5% in the top ten. These data were likewise used in another study, on yellow fever vaccine responses in identical twins. From that second work: A vaccine T cell response that seemed partly convergent and partly personalized was reported in twins.

Material for sequencing was CD4+ T cells sorted from blood. This sequence originates from a young woman in good health. The rearrangement links TRBV7-2 to TRBJ2-2, with 7 positions matching TRBD2. This chain's CDR3 is CASSSLTGGRRAGELFF. In DNA, the CDR3 is TGTGCCAGCAGCTCGCTTACGGGCGGGAGAAGAGCCGGGGAGCTGTTTTTT.